This T cell receptor beta chain was obtained from a study of T cell repertoires in cytomegalovirus infection. The CDR3 runs to 15 residues. CDR1 is SGHTA and CDR2 is FQGNSA in the germline V gene. Trimming took off 0 bases at V and 9 bases at J, with 17 bases between the two ends. This clonotype was observed at least ten times. TCRdb reprocessed the reads via MiXCR and lists one record per CDR3 protein. The table lists just over 300,000 distinct CDR3 sequences, about a sixth of them singletons. This clonotype was sampled from a human donor in good health (CMV status not recorded). Some clones in this sample may be carry-over from other donors' samples. The specimen was PBMCs. The genes are TRBV7-2 and TRBJ2-5; D is perhaps TRBD2 (6 bases). CDR3 DNA: TGTGCCAGCAGCTTAGCGCGGGGCCACCAGGGAGCCCAGTACTTC. Protein sequence: CASSLARGHQGAQYF.